The sequence of this TCR beta chain was determined in a study of cytomegalovirus exposure and HLA in healthy donors. About this clone: Its antigen remains unidentified.

Study observations and caveats: Beyond CMV serostatus, there was no information to go on about immune exposure. Whilst most TCR sequences proved rare, a subset of public TCRs occurred across many donors.

Amplification used 60 Vbeta primers and 13 Jbeta primers. Assay used: immunoSEQ multiplex PCR; TCRdb lists only in-frame clones, some missing. The table lists approximately 190,000 clones, approximately 88% of them singletons. Source material: PBMCs. This TCR was sampled from a woman aged 45-65 years in good health and CMV-seropositive.

The CDR3, as DNA: TGTGCCAGTAGTGCTCCGGGACAGGCGTATCAGCCCCAGCATTTT. This translates into CASSAPGQAYQPQHF. The chain combines TRBV19 with TRBJ1-5, with 8 bases identical to TRBD1. The CDR3 consists of 15 residues. From germline, CDR1 is LNHDA and CDR2 SQIVND (reference sequence). V was clipped by 5 bases and J by 5 bases; unmatched bases: 8.